The T cell receptor beta chain under discussion was sequenced for a study of blood T cells in healthy people across ages. Each sample used at least 7 million PBMCs. It was with a sample-barcoded 5' primer and a J-beta primer mix that a second PCR of about 7 to 12 cycles was run. Paired-end reads containing CDR3 totaled no fewer than 2.5 million for each sample. TCRdb independently ran MiXCR on the 5' RACE reads; one entry per CDR3 protein. The table records just over 1 million distinct CDR3 sequences, 40% to 55% of them present only once. This clonotype was found a few times. Its matching antigen is unknown. Germline assignment: CDR1 MNHEY and CDR2 SMNVEV (reference sequence). Between the trimmed V and J ends, which lost 3 bases and 0 bases, there was a span of 7 bases. The CDR3 covers 14 residues. Whole-study findings and limits: Investigators treated diversity estimates from one million T cells as underestimates.

The chain carries TRBV27 and TRBJ2-3; maybe TRBD2 (5 bases). The receptor's source is a woman in her sixties or seventies in good health. Sequenced material: blood. The CDR3 DNA is TGTGCCAGCAGTTTTGGACTTAGCACAGATACGCAGTATTTT. Encoded protein: CASSFGLSTDTQYF.